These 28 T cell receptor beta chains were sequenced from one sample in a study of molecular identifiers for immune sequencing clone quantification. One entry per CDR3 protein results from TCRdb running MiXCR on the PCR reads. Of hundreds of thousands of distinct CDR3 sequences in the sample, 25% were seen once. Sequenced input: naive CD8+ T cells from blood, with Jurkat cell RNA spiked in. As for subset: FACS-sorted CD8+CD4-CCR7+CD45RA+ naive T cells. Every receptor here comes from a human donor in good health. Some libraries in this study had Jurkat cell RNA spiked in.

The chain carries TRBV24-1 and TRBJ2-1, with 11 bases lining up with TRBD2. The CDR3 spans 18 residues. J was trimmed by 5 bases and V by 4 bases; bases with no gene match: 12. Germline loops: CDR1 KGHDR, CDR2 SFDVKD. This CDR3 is CATSDSINPGLADNEQFF. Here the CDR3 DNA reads TGTGCCACCAGTGACAGTATCAATCCGGGACTAGCGGACAATGAGCAGTTCTTC.

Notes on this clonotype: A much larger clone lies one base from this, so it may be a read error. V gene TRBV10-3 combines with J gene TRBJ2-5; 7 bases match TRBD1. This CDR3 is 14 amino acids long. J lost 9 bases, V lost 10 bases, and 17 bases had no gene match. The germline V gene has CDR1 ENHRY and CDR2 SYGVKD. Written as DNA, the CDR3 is TGTGCCACCAGCTCCCCGGACACAGGGGTTCCCCAGTACTTC. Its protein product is CATSSPDTGVPQYF.

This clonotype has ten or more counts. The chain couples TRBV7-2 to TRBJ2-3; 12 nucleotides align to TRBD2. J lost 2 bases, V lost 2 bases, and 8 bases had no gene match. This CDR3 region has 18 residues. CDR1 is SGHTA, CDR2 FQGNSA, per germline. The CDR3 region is CASSLPLAGGPNTDTQYF. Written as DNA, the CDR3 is TGTGCCAGCAGCTTACCGCTAGCGGGGGGGCCTAACACAGATACGCAGTATTTT.

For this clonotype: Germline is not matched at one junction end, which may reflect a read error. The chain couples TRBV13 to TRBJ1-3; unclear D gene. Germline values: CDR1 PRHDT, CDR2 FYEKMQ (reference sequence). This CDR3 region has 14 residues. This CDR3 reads CASSSLGTGNTIYF. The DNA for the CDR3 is TGTGCTAGCAGCTCATTGGGAACTGGAAACACCATATATTTT.

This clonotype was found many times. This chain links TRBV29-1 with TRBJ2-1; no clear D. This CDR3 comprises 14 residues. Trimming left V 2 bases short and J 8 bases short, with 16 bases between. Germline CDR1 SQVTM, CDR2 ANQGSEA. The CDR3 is CSVERSQYPHEQFF. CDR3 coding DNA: TGCAGCGTTGAAAGGTCCCAATACCCCCATGAGCAGTTCTTC.

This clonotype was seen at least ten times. The CDR3 is CASSHGLAGSTDTQYF. CDR3 nucleotide sequence: TGTGCCAGCAGTCACGGACTAGCGGGCAGCACAGATACGCAGTATTTT. This chain connects TRBV6-5 to TRBJ2-3; 11 nucleotides line up with TRBD2. The length of the CDR3 is 16 residues. V shed 5 bases, J shed 0 bases, and the junction held 4 bases outside the gene matches. CDR1 and CDR2 from the germline V gene are MNHEY and SVGAGI.

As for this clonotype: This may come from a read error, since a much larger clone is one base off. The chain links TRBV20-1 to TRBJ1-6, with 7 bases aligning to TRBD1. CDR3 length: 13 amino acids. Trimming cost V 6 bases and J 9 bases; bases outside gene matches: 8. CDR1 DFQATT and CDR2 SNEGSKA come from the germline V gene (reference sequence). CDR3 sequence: CSAGDRVRSPLHF. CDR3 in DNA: TGCAGTGCGGGAGACAGGGTGCGTTCACCCCTCCACTTT.

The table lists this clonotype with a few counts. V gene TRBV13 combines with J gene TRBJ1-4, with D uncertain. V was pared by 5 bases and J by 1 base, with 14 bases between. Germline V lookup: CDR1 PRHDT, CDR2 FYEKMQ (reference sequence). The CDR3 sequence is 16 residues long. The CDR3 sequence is CASSIGRSGTNEKLFF. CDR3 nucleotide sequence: TGTGCCAGCAGCATCGGGAGAAGCGGAACTAATGAAAAACTGTTTTTT.

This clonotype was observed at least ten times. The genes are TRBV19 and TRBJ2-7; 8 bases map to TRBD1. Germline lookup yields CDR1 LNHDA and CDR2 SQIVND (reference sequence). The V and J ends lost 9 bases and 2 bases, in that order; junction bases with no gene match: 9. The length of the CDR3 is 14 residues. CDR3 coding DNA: TGTGCCAGCTCTATCGGACAGGGAGCCTACGAGCAGTACTTC. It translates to CASSIGQGAYEQYF.

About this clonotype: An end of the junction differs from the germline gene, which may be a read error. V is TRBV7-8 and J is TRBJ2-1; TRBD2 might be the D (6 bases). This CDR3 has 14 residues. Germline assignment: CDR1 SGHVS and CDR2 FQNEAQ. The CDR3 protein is CASSLRRDGNGQFF. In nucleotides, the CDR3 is TGTGCCAGCAGCTTACGGAGGGATGGAAATGGGCAGTTCTTC.

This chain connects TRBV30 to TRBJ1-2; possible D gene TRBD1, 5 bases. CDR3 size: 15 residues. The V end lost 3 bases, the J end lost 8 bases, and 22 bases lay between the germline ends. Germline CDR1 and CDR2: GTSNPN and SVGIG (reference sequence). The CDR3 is CAWSPGDWGPRGYTF. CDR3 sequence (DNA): TGTGCCTGGAGCCCCGGGGATTGGGGCCCTAGGGGCTACACCTTC.

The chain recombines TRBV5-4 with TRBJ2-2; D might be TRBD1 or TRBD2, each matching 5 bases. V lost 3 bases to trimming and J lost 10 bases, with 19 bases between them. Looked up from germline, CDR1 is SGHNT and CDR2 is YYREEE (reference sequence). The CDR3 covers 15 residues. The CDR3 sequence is CASSSSGTAGKELFF. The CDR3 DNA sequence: TGTGCCAGCAGCTCCTCCGGGACGGCCGGAAAGGAGCTGTTTTTT.

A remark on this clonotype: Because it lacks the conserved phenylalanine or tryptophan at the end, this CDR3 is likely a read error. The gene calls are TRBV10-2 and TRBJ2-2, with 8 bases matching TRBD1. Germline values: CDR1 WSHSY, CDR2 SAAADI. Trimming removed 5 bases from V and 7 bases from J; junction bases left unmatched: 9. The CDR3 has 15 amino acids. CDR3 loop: CASSPGTGAGGELFY. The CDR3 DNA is TGCGCCAGCAGTCCCGGGACAGGCGCGGGCGGGGAGCTGTTTTAT.

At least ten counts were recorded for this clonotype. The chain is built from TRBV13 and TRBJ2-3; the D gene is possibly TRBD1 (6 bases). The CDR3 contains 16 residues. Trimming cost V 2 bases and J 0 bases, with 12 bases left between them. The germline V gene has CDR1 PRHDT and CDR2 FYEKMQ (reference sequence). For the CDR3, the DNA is TGTGCCAGCAGCTTATGGTCAGGGGAAAGCACAGATACGCAGTATTTT. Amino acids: CASSLWSGESTDTQYF.

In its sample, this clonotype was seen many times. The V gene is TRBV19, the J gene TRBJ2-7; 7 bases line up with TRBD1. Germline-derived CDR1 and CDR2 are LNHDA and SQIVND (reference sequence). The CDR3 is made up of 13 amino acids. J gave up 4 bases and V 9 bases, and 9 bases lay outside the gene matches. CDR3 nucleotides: TGTGCCAGCTCAGGTCCAGGGGGTTACGAGCAGTACTTC. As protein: CASSGPGGYEQYF.

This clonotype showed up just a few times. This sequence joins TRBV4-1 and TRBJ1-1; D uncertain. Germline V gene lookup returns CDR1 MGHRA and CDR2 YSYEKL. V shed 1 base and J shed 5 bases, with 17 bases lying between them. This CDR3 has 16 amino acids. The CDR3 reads CASSQGSITLKTEAFF. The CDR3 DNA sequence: TGCGCCAGCAGCCAAGGATCAATTACTCTAAAGACTGAAGCTTTCTTT.

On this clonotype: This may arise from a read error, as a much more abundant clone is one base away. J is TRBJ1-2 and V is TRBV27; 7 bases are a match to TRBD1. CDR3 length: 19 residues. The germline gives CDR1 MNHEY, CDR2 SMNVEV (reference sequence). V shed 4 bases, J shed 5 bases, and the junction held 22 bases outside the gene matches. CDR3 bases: TGTGCCAGCAGTTCCGGGACAGCGGGTCCTTCCACCGCGTCATATGGCTACACCTTC. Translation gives CASSSGTAGPSTASYGYTF.

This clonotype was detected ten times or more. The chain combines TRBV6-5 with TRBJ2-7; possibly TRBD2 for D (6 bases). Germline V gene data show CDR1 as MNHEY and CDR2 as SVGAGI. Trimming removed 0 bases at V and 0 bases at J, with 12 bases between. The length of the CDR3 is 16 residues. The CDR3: CASSYSSSESSYEQYF. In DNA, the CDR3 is TGTGCCAGCAGTTACTCATCTAGCGAGAGCTCCTACGAGCAGTACTTC.

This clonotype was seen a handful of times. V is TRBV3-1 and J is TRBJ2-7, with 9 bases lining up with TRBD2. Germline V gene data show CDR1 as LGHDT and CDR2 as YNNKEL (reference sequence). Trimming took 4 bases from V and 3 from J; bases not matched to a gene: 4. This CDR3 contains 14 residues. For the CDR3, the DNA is TGTGCCAGCAGCCCTAGCGGGGCGGGCTACGAGCAGTACTTC. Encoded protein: CASSPSGAGYEQYF.

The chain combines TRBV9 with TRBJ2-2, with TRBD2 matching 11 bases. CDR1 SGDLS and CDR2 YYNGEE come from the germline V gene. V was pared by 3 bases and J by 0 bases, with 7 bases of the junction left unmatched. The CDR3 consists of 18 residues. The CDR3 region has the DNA TGTGCCAGCAGCGGGGGGCCTAGCGGGGGGACGAACACCGGGGAGCTGTTTTTT. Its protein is CASSGGPSGGTNTGELFF. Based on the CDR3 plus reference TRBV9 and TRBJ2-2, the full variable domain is DSGVTQTPKHLITATGQRVTLRCSPRSGDLSVYWYQQSLDQGLQFLIQYYNGEERAKGNILERFSAQQFPDLHSELNLSSLELGDSALYFCASSGGPSGGTNTGELFFGEGSRLTVL.

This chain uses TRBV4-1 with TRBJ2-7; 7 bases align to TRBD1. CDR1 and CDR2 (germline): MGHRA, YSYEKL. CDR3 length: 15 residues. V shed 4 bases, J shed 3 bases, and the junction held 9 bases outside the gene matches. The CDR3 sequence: CASSRAGTAGYEQYF. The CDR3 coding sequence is TGCGCCAGCAGCCGCGCCGGGACAGCAGGCTACGAGCAGTACTTC.

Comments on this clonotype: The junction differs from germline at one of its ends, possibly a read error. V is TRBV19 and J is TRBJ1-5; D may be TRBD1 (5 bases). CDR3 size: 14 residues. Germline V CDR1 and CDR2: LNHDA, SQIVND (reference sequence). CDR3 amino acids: CTSSPGGSNQPQHF. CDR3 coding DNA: TGTACCAGTAGTCCCGGGGGAAGCAATCAGCCCCAGCATTTT.

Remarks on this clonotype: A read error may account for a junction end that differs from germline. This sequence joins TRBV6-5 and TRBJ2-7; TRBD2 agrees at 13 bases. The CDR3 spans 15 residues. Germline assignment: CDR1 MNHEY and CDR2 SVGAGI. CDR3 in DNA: TGTGCCGGCAGTCTCGGACTAGCGGGGGTAAACGAGCAGTACTTC. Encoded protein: CAGSLGLAGVNEQYF.

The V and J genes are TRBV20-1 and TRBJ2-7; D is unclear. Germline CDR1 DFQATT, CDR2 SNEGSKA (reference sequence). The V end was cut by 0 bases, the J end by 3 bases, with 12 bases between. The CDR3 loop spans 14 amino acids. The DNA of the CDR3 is TGCAGTGCTAGAGATGTGAATCACGACTACGAGCAGTACTTC. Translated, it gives CSARDVNHDYEQYF.

In DNA, the CDR3 is TGTGCCAGCAGCCCCGCGATCAGGCCCTACGAGCAGTACTTC. Its protein product is CASSPAIRPYEQYF. This rearrangement joins TRBV11-2 to TRBJ2-7, with D unresolved. V lost 5 bases to trimming and J lost 2 bases, with 13 bases between them. This CDR3 is 14 amino acids long. Germline lookup yields CDR1 SGHAT and CDR2 FQNNGV.

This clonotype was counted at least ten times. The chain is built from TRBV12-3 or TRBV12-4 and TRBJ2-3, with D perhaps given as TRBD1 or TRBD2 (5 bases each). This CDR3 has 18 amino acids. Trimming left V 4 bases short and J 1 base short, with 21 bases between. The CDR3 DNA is TGTGCCAGCAGTTCCTCGAGGGACGGACACCTCCGCACAGATACGCAGTATTTT. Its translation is CASSSSRDGHLRTDTQYF.

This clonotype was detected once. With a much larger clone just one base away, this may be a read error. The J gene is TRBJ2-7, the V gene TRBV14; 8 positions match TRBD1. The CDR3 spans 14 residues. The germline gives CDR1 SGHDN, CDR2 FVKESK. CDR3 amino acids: CASSQTGVTYVQYF. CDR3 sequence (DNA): TGTGCCAGCAGCCAGACAGGGGTAACCTACGTGCAGTACTTC.

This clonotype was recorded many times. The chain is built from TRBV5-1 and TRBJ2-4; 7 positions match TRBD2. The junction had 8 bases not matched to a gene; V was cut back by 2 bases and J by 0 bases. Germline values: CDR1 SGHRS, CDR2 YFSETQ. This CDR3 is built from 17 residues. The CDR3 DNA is TGCGCCAGCAGCTTAGACCTAGCGGAACGAGCCAAAAACATTCAGTACTTC. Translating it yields CASSLDLAERAKNIQYF.